This T cell receptor beta chain was sequenced in a study of cytomegalovirus exposure and HLA in healthy donors (dated by TCRdb to about 2017). Regarding the complete study: According to a later analysis, the roughly 130 validation repertoires were produced on the same platform as the 666 repertoires of the first cohort. The study was designed to test whether signatures of past pathogen exposure could be identified by cataloging public T cell receptors. Besides the first cohort of more than 650 subjects, a separate validation cohort made up of 90 to 150 different subjects was used. The study combined high-throughput TCR immunosequencing, statistical association of individual TCRs with disease status, and machine learning to predict cytomegalovirus infection status.

Concerning this clone: Its binding antigen is unknown. Base qualities are missing; no much larger clone stands one base away.

The donors belonged to the validation cohort of about 130 subjects, which was separate from the approximately 700-subject first cohort. Library construction relied on the immunoSEQ multiplex PCR assay. As for the authors' bioinformatics: A statistical classification framework was built to diagnose cytomegalovirus status from the catalog of TCR beta chain sequences. The table was pulled from immuneACCESS by TCRdb, which kept in-frame rearrangements only. Such tables lose some clones; where checked, under half of the loss comes from unresolved V genes, and the rest has no known cause. That table is the source of V, J and clone size, and D and trimming were worked out from the DNA. The sample table contains fewer than 200,000 clones; only one count was recorded for about 86% of them. 1.4% of the sample rests with the top ten. Broader findings and caveats from the paper: While some public TCRs were present in many individuals, most TCR sequences turned up only very rarely across donors. It was suggested by the authors that the approach could potentially be generalized to other disease states and immunological phenotypes. A few of the identified cytomegalovirus-associated TCR beta chains were confirmed in vitro to be specific for cytomegalovirus antigens. Of the cluster scores, approximately 95% were above 0 in a later analysis, which found that TCRs clustered in the first cohort also tended to co-occur in the 110 or so validation repertoires. A total of 150 or so TCR beta chains were listed by the study as associated with cytomegalovirus. All 110 or so repertoires were used to score co-occurrence in the validation cohort in a later analysis, because that analysis had no HLA typing for the cohort. In both the original and validation cohorts, the classifier was reported to diagnose cytomegalovirus status with high specificity and sensitivity.

Specimen: PBMCs. The TCR comes from a woman under 40 in good health and CMV-seronegative.

CDR3 sequence: CASSLARLAGVTGELFF. The DNA is as follows: TGTGCCAGCAGCTTAGCTCGACTAGCGGGGGTCACCGGGGAGCTGTTTTTT. The sequence links TRBV7-8 to TRBJ2-2; TRBD2 fits 12 bases in the junction. Counted from cysteine to phenylalanine, this CDR3 has 17 amino acids. The CDR3 DNA has 51 bases and is translated from base 1. Relative to germline, V is missing 0 bases and J is missing 4 bases, with 3 bases of the junction outside any gene match. Per the germline V gene, SGHVS is the CDR1 and FQNEAQ is the CDR2.